The entry below gives a single TCR beta chain sequence along with its context. Trimming removed 6 bases at V and 5 bases at J, with 11 bases between. This CDR3 is built from 12 residues. CDR1 is MNHEY and CDR2 is SMNVEV in the germline V gene (reference sequence). The assay was immunoSEQ multiplex PCR, and TCRdb's table has in-frame clones only and misses some. This sample carries approximately 130,000 clones, around 81% of them seen once, and the ten largest clones take approximately 11%. The sample comes from a study of blood T cell repertoires in COVID-19. Study-wide context: Sample material is recorded as cDNA or gDNA derived from T cells, B-cell-depleted T cells, or PBMCs.

The TCR was taken from a human donor in a cohort sampled during active COVID-19. Sequencing input: peripheral blood. The rearrangement joins TRBV27 to TRBJ2-7; perhaps TRBD2 as D (6 bases). CDR3 in amino acids: CASSPGSHEQYF. DNA of the CDR3: TGTGCCAGCAGCCCCGGGAGTCACGAGCAGTACTTC.